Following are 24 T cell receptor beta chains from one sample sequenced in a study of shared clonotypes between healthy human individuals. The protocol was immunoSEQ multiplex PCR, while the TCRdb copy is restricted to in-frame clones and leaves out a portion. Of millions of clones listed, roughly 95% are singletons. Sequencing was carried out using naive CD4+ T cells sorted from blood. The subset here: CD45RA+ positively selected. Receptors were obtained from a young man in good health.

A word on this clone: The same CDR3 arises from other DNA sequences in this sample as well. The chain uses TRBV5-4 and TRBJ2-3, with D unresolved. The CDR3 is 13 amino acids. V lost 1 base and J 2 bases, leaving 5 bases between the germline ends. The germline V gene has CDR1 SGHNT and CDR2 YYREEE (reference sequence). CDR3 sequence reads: CASSLPSTDTQYF. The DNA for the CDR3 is TGTGCCAGCAGCTTGCCCTCCACAGATACGCAGTATTTT.

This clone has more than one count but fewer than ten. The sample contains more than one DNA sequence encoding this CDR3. CDR3 bases: TGTGCCAGCAGTTTGGGACTGAACTATGGCTACACCTTC. It translates to CASSLGLNYGYTF. V is TRBV28 and J is TRBJ1-2; D perhaps matches TRBD1 (5 bases). The length of the CDR3 is 13 residues. V gave up 3 bases and J gave up 2 bases, with 7 bases separating them. Germline lookup yields CDR1 MDHEN and CDR2 SYDVKM.

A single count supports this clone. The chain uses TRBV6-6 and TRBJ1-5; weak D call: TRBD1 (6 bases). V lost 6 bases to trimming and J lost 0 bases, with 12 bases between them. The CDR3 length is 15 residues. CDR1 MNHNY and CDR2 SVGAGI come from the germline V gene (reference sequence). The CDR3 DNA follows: TGTGCCAGCAGAGCGAGCAGGGGTAGCAATCAGCCCCAGCATTTT. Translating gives CASRASRGSNQPQHF.

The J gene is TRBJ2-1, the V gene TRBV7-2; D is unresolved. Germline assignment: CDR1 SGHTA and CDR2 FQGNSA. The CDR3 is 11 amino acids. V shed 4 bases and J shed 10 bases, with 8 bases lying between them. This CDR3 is CASSSRREQFF. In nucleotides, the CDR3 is TGTGCCAGCAGCTCCCGACGGGAGCAGTTCTTC. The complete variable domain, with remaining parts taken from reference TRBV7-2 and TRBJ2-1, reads GAGVSQSPSNKVTEKGKDVELRCDPISGHTALYWYRQSLGQGLEFLIYFQGNSAPDKSGLPSDRFSAERTGGSVSTLTIQRTQQEDSAVYLCASSSRREQFFGPGTRLTVL.

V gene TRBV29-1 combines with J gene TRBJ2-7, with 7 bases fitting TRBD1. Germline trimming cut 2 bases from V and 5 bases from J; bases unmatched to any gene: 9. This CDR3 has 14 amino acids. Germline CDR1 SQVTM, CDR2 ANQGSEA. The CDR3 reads CSVEWDSYSNEQYF. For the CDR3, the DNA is TGCAGCGTTGAATGGGACAGTTATTCTAACGAGCAGTACTTC.

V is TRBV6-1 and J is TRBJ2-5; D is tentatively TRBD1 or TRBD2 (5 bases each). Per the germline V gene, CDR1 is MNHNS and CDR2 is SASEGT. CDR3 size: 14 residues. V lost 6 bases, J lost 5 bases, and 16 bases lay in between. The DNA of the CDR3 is TGTGCCAGCAGGAGGGGACCGGGCAGCGAGACCCAGTACTTC. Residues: CASRRGPGSETQYF.

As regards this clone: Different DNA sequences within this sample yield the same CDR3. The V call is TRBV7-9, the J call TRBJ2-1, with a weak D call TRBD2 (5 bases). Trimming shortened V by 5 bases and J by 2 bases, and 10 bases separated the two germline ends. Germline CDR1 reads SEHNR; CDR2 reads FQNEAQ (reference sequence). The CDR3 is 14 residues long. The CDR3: CASSRGGTYNEQFF. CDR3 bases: TGTGCCAGCAGCCGCGGAGGAACCTACAATGAGCAGTTCTTC. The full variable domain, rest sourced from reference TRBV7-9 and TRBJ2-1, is DTGVSQNPRHKITKRGQNVTFRCDPISEHNRLYWYRQTLGQGPEFLTYFQNEAQLEKSRLLSDRFSAERPKGSFSTLEIQRTEQGDSAMYLCASSRGGTYNEQFFGPGTRLTVL.

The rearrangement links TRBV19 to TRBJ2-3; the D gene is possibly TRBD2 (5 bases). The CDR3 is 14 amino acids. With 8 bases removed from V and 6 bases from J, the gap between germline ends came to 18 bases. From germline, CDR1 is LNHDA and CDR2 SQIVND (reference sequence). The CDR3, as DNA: TGTGCCAGTCGTGGCGGGTGGTTCATCGATACGCAGTATTTT. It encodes CASRGGWFIDTQYF.

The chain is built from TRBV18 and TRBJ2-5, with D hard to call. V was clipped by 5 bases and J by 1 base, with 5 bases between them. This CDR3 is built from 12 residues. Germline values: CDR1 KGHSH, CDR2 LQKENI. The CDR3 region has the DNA TGTGCCAGCTCAAACTTCCAAGAGACCCAGTACTTC. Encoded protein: CASSNFQETQYF.

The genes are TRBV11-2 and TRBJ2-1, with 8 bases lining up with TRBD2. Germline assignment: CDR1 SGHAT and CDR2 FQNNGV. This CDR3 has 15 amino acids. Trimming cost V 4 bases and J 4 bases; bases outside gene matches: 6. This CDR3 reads CASSSTGTRYNEQFF. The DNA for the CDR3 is TGTGCCAGCAGCTCCACAGGGACTAGGTACAATGAGCAGTTCTTC.

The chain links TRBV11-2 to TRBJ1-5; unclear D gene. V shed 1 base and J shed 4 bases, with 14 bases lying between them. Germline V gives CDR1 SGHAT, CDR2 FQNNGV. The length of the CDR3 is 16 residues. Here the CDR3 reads CASSLGGPGLNQPQHF. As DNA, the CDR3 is TGTGCCAGCAGCTTAGGTGGACCAGGTTTAAATCAGCCCCAGCATTTT.

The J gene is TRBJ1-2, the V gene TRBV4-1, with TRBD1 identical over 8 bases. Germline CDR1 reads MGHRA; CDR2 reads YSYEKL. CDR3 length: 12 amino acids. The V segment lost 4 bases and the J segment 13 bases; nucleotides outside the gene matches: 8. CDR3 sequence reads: CASSLGQAPATF. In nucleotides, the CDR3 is TGCGCCAGCAGCCTGGGACAGGCCCCTGCCACCTTC.

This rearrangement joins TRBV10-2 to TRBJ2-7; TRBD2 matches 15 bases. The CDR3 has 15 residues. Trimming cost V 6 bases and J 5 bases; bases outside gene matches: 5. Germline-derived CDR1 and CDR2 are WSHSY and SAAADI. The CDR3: CASRGLAGGPHEQYF. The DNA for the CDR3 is TGCGCCAGCAGAGGACTAGCGGGAGGGCCACACGAGCAGTACTTC.

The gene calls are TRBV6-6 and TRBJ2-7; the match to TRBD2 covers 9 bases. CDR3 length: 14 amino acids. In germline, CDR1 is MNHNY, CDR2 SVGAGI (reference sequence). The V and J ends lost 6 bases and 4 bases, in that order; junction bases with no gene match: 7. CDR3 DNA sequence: TGTGCCAGCAGCGTTCTAGCGGGGTCGTACGAGCAGTACTTC. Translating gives CASSVLAGSYEQYF.

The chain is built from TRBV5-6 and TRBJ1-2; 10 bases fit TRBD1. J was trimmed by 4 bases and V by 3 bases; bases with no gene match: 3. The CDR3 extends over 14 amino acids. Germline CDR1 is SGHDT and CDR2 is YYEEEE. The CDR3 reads CASSYRDRGYGYTF. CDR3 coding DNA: TGTGCCAGCAGCTACCGGGACAGGGGCTATGGCTACACCTTC.

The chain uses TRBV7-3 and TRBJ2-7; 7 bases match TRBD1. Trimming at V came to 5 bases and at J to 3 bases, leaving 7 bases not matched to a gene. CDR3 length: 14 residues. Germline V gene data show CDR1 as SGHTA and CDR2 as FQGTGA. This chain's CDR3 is CASSPRGTDYEQYF. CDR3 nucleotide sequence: TGTGCCAGCAGCCCCAGGGGGACGGACTACGAGCAGTACTTC.

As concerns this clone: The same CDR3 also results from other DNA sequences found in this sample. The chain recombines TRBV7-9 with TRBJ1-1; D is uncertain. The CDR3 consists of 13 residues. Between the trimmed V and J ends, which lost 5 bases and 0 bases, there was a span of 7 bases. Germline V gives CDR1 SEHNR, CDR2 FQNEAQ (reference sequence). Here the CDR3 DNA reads TGTGCCAGCAGCCTCGAGGTGAACACTGAAGCTTTCTTT. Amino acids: CASSLEVNTEAFF.

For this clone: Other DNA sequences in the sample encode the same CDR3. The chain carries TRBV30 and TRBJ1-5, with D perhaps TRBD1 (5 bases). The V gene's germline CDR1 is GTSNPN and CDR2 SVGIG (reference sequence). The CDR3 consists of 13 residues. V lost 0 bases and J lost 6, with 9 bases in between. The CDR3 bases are TGTGCCTGGAGTGTCCAGGGTGGTCAGCCCCAGCATTTT. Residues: CAWSVQGGQPQHF.

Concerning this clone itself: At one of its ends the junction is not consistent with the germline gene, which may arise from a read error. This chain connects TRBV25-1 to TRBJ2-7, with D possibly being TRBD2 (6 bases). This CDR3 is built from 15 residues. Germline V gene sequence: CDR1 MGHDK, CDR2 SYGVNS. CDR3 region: CASSESSVSSYEQYF. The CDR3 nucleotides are TGTGCCAGCAGCGAATCTAGCGTGAGCTCCTACGAGCAGTACTTC.

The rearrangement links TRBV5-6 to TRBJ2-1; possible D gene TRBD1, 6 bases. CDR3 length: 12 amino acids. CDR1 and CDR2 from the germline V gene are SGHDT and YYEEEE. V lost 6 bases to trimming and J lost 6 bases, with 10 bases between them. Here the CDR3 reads CASTGQINEQFF. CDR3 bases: TGTGCCAGCACTGGACAGATCAATGAGCAGTTCTTC.

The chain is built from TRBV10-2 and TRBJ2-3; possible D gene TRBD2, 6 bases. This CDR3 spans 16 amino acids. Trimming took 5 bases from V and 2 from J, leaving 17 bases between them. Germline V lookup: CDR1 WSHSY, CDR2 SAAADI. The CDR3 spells CASSPRLVGLTDTQYF. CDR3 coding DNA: TGCGCCAGCAGTCCACGACTAGTCGGGCTCACAGATACGCAGTATTTT.

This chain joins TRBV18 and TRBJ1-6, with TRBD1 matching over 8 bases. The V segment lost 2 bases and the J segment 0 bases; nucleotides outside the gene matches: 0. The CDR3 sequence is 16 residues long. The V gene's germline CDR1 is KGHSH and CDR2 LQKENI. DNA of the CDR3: TGTGCCAGCTCACCAGACAGGGGCTCCTATAATTCACCCCTCCACTTT. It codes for CASSPDRGSYNSPLHF. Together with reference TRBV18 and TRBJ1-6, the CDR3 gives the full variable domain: NAGVMQNPRHLVRRRGQEARLRCSPMKGHSHVYWYRQLPEEGLKFMVYLQKENIIDESGMPKERFSAEFPKEGPSILRIQQVVRGDSAAYFCASSPDRGSYNSPLHFGNGTRLTVT.

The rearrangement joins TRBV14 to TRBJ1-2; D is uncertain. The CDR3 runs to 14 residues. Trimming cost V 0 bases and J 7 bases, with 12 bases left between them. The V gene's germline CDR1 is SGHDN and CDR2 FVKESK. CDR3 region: CASSQDLRELGYTF. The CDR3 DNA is TGTGCCAGCAGCCAAGATCTGCGGGAACTTGGCTACACCTTC.

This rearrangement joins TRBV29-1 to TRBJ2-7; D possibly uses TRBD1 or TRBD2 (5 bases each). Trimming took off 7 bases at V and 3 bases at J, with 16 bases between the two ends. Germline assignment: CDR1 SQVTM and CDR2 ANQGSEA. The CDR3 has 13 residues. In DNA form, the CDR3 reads TGCAGCGCCCAATCTGGGACGTTCTACGAGCAGTACTTC. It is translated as CSAQSGTFYEQYF.